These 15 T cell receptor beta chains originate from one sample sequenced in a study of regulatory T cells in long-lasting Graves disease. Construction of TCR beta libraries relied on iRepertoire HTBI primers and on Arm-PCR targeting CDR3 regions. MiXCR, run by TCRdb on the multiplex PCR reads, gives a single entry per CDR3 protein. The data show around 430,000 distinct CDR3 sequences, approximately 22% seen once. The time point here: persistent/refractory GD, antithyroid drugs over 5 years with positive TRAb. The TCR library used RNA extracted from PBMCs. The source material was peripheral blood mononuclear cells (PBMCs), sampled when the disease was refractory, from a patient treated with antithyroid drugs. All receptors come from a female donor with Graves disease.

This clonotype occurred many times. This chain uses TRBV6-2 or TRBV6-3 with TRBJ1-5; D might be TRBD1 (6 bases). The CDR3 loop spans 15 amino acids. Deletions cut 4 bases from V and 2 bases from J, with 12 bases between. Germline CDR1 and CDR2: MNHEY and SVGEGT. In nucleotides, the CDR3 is TGTGCCAGCAGTTTATTACAGGGCGGCAATCAGCCCCAGCATTTT. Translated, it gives CASSLLQGGNQPQHF.

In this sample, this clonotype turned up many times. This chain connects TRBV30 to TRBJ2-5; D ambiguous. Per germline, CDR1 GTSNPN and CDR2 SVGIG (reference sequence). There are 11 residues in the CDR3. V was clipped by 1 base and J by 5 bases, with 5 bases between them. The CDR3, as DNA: TGTGCCTGGAGTGAGCAGGAGACCCAGTACTTC. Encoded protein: CAWSEQETQYF.

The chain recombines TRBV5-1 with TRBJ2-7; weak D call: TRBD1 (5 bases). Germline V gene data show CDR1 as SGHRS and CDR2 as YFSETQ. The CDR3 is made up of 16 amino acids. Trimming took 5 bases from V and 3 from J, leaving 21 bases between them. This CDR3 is CASSLERQSVGYEQYF. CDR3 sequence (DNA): TGCGCCAGCAGTTTAGAGAGACAGTCCGTCGGCTACGAGCAGTACTTC.

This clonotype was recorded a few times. CDR3 loop: CSARDFHSYEQYF. In DNA, the CDR3 is TGCAGTGCTAGAGATTTCCACTCCTACGAGCAGTACTTC. The chain joins TRBV20-1 to TRBJ2-7, with D unclear. CDR3 size: 13 residues. V lost 0 bases to trimming and J lost 0 bases, with 6 bases between them. The germline gives CDR1 DFQATT, CDR2 SNEGSKA (reference sequence).

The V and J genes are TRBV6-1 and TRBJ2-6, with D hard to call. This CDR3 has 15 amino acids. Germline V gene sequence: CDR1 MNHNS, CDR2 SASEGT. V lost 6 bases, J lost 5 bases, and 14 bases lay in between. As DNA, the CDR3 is TGTGCCAGCAGAATGGACGGAATCCGGGCCAACGTCCTGACTTTC. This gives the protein CASRMDGIRANVLTF.

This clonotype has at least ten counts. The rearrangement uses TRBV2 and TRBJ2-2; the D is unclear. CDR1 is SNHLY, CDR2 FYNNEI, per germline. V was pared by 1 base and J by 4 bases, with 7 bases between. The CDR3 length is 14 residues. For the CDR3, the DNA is TGTGCCAGCAGTGAAGGCTTCCTCACCGGGGAGCTGTTTTTT. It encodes CASSEGFLTGELFF.

This CDR3 is CASSADSGGQETQYF. In nucleotides, the CDR3 is TGTGCCAGCAGTGCTGATAGCGGGGGGCAAGAGACCCAGTACTTC. The rearrangement links TRBV2 to TRBJ2-5, with TRBD2 matching over 10 bases. The ends lost 4 bases at V and 2 bases at J; junction bases unmatched: 4. CDR1 is SNHLY, CDR2 FYNNEI, per germline. The CDR3 is 15 amino acids.

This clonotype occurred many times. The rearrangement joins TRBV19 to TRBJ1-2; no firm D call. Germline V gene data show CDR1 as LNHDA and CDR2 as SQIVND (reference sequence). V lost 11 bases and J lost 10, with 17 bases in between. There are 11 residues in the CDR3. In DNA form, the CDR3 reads TGTGCCGTCCGGAAGGACGTGGACTACACCTTC. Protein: CAVRKDVDYTF.

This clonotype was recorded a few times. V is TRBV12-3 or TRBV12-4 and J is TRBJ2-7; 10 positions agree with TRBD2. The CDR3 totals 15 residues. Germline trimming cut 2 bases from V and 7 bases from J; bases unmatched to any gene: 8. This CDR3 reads CASSLRASGRGEQYF. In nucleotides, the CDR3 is TGTGCCAGCAGTTTAAGGGCTAGCGGGAGAGGGGAGCAGTACTTC.

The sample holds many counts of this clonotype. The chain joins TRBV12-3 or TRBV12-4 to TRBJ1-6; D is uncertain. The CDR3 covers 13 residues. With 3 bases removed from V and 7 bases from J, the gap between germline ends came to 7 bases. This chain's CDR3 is CASSFLENSPLHF. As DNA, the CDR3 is TGTGCCAGCAGTTTCCTAGAGAATTCACCCCTCCACTTT.

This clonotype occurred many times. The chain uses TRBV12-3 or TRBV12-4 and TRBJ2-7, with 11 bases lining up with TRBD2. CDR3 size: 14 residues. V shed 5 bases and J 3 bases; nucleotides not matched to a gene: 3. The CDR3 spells CASSEGLAVYEQYF. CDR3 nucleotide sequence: TGTGCCAGCAGTGAGGGACTAGCGGTCTACGAGCAGTACTTC.

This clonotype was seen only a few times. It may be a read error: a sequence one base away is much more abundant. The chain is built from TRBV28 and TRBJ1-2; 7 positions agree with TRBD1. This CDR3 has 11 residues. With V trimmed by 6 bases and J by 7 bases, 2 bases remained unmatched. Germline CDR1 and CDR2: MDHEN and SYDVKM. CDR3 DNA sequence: TGTGCCAGCAGCCGGGACAGTGGCTACACCTTC. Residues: CASSRDSGYTF.

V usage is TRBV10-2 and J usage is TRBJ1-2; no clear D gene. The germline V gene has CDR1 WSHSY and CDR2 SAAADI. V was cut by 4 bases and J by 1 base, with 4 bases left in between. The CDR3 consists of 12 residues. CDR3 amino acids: CASSVDNYGYTF. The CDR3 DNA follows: TGCGCCAGCAGTGTTGATAACTATGGCTACACCTTC.

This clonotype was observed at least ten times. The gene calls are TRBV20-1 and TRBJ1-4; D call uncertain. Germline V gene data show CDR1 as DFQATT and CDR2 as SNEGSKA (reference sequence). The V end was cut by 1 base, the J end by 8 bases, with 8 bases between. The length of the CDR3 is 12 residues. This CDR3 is CSARVPGEKLFF. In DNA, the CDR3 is TGCAGTGCTAGAGTACCGGGCGAAAAACTGTTTTTT.

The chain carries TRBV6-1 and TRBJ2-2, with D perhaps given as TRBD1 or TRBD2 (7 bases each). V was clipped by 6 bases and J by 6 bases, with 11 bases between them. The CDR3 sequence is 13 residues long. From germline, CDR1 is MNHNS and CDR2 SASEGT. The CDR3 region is CASSGGTAGELFF. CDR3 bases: TGTGCCAGCAGCGGGGGGACAGCCGGGGAGCTGTTTTTT.